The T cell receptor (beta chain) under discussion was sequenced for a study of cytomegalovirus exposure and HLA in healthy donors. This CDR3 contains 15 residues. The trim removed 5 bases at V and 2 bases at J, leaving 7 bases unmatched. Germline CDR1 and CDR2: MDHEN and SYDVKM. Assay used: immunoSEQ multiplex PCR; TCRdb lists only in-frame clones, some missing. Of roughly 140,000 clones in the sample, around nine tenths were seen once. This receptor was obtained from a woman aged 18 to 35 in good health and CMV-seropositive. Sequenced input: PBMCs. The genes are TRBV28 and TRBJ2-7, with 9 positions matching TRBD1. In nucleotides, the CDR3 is TGTGCCAGCAGTCCCCAGGGACAGGGAACCTACGAGCAGTACTTC. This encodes CASSPQGQGTYEQYF.